The 23 T cell receptor beta chains reported below all come from one sample, sequenced in a study of radiation and T cells in renal cell carcinoma. Time point reported: baseline pretreatment blood. Treatment reported: 15 Gy SBRT to primary tumor, nephrectomy 4 weeks later. The method was immunoSEQ multiplex PCR; TCRdb's version includes in-frame clones alone and lacks a portion of them. The data contain about 130,000 clones, approximately 91% of them singletons. Material: blood, obtained from a patient whose treatment included radiotherapy and nephrectomy. The receptor source for this set is a woman in her 50s with renal cell carcinoma.

This clone appeared a single time. J is TRBJ1-2 and V is TRBV4-1; D unresolved. The CDR3 has 16 amino acids. Trimming left V 0 bases short and J 4 bases short, with 15 bases between. CDR1 is MGHRA, CDR2 YSYEKL, per germline. The CDR3 DNA reads as TGCGCCAGCAGCCAAGATTATTTGCAGGAACTCTATGGCTACACCTTC. Amino acids: CASSQDYLQELYGYTF.

The chain carries TRBV6-6 and TRBJ2-3; 7 nucleotides match TRBD1. The CDR3 is 14 residues long. The V and J ends lost 7 bases and 3 bases, in that order; junction bases with no gene match: 7. Germline CDR1 reads MNHNY; CDR2 reads SVGAGI (reference sequence). The CDR3, as DNA: TGTGCCAGCAATCGACAGGGTGGTACAGATACGCAGTATTTT. Translation gives CASNRQGGTDTQYF.

The chain recombines TRBV5-1 with TRBJ1-1; 8 bases match TRBD1. CDR1 is SGHRS and CDR2 is YFSETQ in the germline V gene. J gave up 2 bases and V 4 bases, and 7 bases lay outside the gene matches. This CDR3 is built from 15 residues. Here the CDR3 reads CASSPQGGGNTEAFF. Here the CDR3 DNA reads TGCGCCAGCAGCCCACAGGGGGGAGGAAACACTGAAGCTTTCTTT.

The J gene is TRBJ2-3, the V gene TRBV6-1, with 9 bases identical to TRBD2. J was trimmed by 12 bases and V by 0 bases; bases with no gene match: 10. The CDR3 contains 15 residues. Looked up from germline, CDR1 is MNHNS and CDR2 is SASEGT. This CDR3 reads CASSEAGLAKSSQYF. The CDR3, as DNA: TGTGCCAGCAGTGAAGCGGGACTAGCCAAATCTTCCCAGTATTTT.

The chain has TRBV18 and TRBJ2-3; D perhaps matches TRBD1 (5 bases). The CDR3 has 15 amino acids. Germline V gene lookup returns CDR1 KGHSH and CDR2 LQKENI. With 6 bases removed from V and 5 bases from J, the gap between germline ends came to 18 bases. For the CDR3, the DNA is TGTGCCAGCTCCCCTTTTAGCAGGGAAGGAGATACGCAGTATTTT. Amino acid sequence: CASSPFSREGDTQYF.

The CDR3 nucleotides are TGTGCCAGCAGCTTGAGCTACCGGGAGACCCAGTACTTC. Translation: CASSLSYRETQYF. The chain combines TRBV7-2 with TRBJ2-5; D unresolved. Deletions cut 3 bases from V and 5 bases from J, with 10 bases between. The CDR3 spans 13 residues. The germline CDR1 and CDR2 sequences are SGHTA and FQGNSA. The whole variable domain, filled in from reference TRBV7-2 and TRBJ2-5, reads GAGVSQSPSNKVTEKGKDVELRCDPISGHTALYWYRQSLGQGLEFLIYFQGNSAPDKSGLPSDRFSAERTGGSVSTLTIQRTQQEDSAVYLCASSLSYRETQYFGPGTRLLVL.

The chain carries TRBV19 and TRBJ1-3; the D gene is possibly TRBD1 (5 bases). The CDR3 loop spans 15 amino acids. Germline V gives CDR1 LNHDA, CDR2 SQIVND (reference sequence). Trimming removed 5 bases from V and 0 bases from J, with 11 bases in between. CDR3 in amino acids: CASSLWGISGNTIYF. Written as DNA, the CDR3 is TGTGCCAGTAGTCTTTGGGGCATCTCTGGAAACACCATATATTTT.

The V gene is TRBV6-1, the J gene TRBJ1-5, with 7 bases aligning to TRBD1. CDR3 length: 14 residues. Germline-derived CDR1 and CDR2 are MNHNS and SASEGT. The J segment lost 2 bases and the V segment lost 6 bases, leaving 4 bases of the junction unmatched. In DNA form, the CDR3 reads TGTGCCAGCAGCTTTGGACAGGGCAATCAGCCCCAGCATTTT. Its translation: CASSFGQGNQPQHF.

The chain is built from TRBV19 and TRBJ1-6, with 9 bases that match TRBD1. Germline V gives CDR1 LNHDA, CDR2 SQIVND (reference sequence). The CDR3 length is 18 residues. V lost 5 bases and J lost 4; bases outside the gene matches: 12. In nucleotides, the CDR3 is TGTGCCAGTAGTCTAGGACAGGGGTTTCGAGGATATAATTCACCCCTCCACTTT. Encoded protein: CASSLGQGFRGYNSPLHF.

The chain links TRBV2 to TRBJ1-2, with a tentative D call TRBD1 (5 bases). Trimming removed 2 bases from V and 4 bases from J, with 17 bases in between. Germline loops: CDR1 SNHLY, CDR2 FYNNEI. There are 16 residues in the CDR3. The CDR3 bases are TGTGCCAGCAGTGAACGAGGTTTTGGCAGGGTCTATGGCTACACCTTC. Its translation: CASSERGFGRVYGYTF.

The chain is built from TRBV6-6 and TRBJ1-6; D is perhaps TRBD1 (5 bases). There are 16 residues in the CDR3. V was shortened by 5 bases and J by 7 bases, with 18 bases between the two germline ends. Germline CDR1 MNHNY, CDR2 SVGAGI (reference sequence). The CDR3 sequence is CASSTKGREGNSPLHF. In nucleotides, the CDR3 is TGTGCCAGCAGTACCAAGGGCAGGGAAGGAAATTCACCCCTCCACTTT.

This chain uses TRBV11-3 with TRBJ2-3, with D tentatively TRBD2 (5 bases). The V gene lost 0 bases and the J gene lost 6 bases, with 13 bases spanning the gap. The CDR3 has 15 residues. Germline CDR1 is SGHNT and CDR2 is YENEEA. CDR3 sequence: CASSLEWAGSDTQYF. The CDR3 region has the DNA TGTGCCAGCAGCTTAGAATGGGCGGGTTCCGATACGCAGTATTTT. The full variable domain, its missing parts supplied by reference TRBV11-3 and TRBJ2-3, is EAGVVQSPRYKIIEKKQPVAFWCNPISGHNTLYWYLQNLGQGPELLIRYENEEAVDDSQLPKDRFSAERLKGVDSTLKIQPAELGDSAVYLCASSLEWAGSDTQYFGPGTRLTVL.

The gene calls are TRBV9 and TRBJ1-1; D might be TRBD1 (6 bases). Germline-derived CDR1 and CDR2 are SGDLS and YYNGEE. Deletions cut 0 bases from V and 7 bases from J, with 13 bases between. The CDR3 runs to 14 residues. The DNA of the CDR3 is TGTGCCAGCAGCGTAGGTCAGGGGTATATTGAAGCTTTCTTT. Residues: CASSVGQGYIEAFF.

The chain couples TRBV7-8 to TRBJ1-1; no clear D. Trimming took off 3 bases at V and 3 bases at J, with 11 bases between the two ends. The CDR3 is made up of 14 amino acids. The germline V gene encodes CDR1 SGHVS and CDR2 FQNEAQ. Written as DNA, the CDR3 is TGTGCCAGCAGCTTCCGGGCCCCAGACACTGAAGCTTTCTTT. Translation gives CASSFRAPDTEAFF.

This clone was observed once. J is TRBJ2-7 and V is TRBV9; the match to TRBD1 covers 11 bases. The CDR3 is 15 amino acids. The V segment lost 4 bases and the J segment 6 bases; nucleotides outside the gene matches: 9. From germline, CDR1 is SGDLS and CDR2 YYNGEE. The CDR3 loop reads CASSFRDRGNLEQYF. CDR3 nucleotide sequence: TGTGCCAGCAGCTTTAGGGACAGGGGGAATCTCGAGCAGTACTTC.

The gene calls are TRBV11-2 and TRBJ2-1; 9 bases are shared with TRBD2. The germline V gene has CDR1 SGHAT and CDR2 FQNNGV. J was trimmed by 0 bases and V by 1 base; bases with no gene match: 7. The CDR3 runs to 18 residues. The CDR3 coding sequence is TGTGCCAGCAGCTTAGGTAGCGGGGGAGTAAGCTCCTACAATGAGCAGTTCTTC. Its translation: CASSLGSGGVSSYNEQFF.

V is TRBV6-5 and J is TRBJ1-1; 7 positions match TRBD1. The length of the CDR3 is 15 residues. Per the germline V gene, CDR1 is MNHEY and CDR2 is SVGAGI. Trimming at V came to 5 bases and at J to 7 bases, leaving 13 bases not matched to a gene. CDR3 region: CASSPSTGRLVEAFF. The CDR3 DNA reads as TGTGCCAGCAGTCCATCGACAGGGCGCCTTGTTGAAGCTTTCTTT.

This clone came up many times. Other DNA sequences within the sample encode an identical CDR3. The CDR3 is CASSEMVRQETQYF. CDR3 bases: TGTGCCAGCAGTGAAATGGTCAGGCAAGAGACCCAGTACTTC. The V gene is TRBV2, the J gene TRBJ2-5, with no clear D. In germline, CDR1 is SNHLY, CDR2 FYNNEI. This CDR3 region has 14 residues. The ends were cut back, 2 bases at V and 2 bases at J, with 9 bases in the middle. The full variable domain, completed using reference TRBV2 and TRBJ2-5, is EPEVTQTPSHQVTQMGQEVILRCVPISNHLYFYWYRQILGQKVEFLVSFYNNEISEKSEIFDDQFSVERPDGSNFTLKIRSTKLEDSAMYFCASSEMVRQETQYFGPGTRLLVL.

The chain employs TRBV7-9 and TRBJ1-4, with D hard to call. Between the trimmed V and J ends, which lost 6 bases and 0 bases, there was a span of 8 bases. This CDR3 has 14 amino acids. Germline loops: CDR1 SEHNR, CDR2 FQNEAQ (reference sequence). This CDR3 reads CASRASSTNEKLFF. The CDR3 nucleotides are TGTGCCAGCAGGGCCAGCTCAACTAATGAAAAACTGTTTTTT.

This rearrangement joins TRBV5-1 to TRBJ2-3, with 8 bases lining up with TRBD2. Germline-derived CDR1 and CDR2 are SGHRS and YFSETQ. The CDR3 covers 17 residues. With V trimmed by 6 bases and J by 5 bases, 17 bases remained unmatched. CDR3 residues: CASTPLGGSGNQDTQYF. As DNA, the CDR3 is TGCGCCAGCACCCCCCTTGGTGGTAGCGGGAATCAAGATACGCAGTATTTT.

V and J are TRBV9 and TRBJ2-3, with D possibly being TRBD1 (5 bases). The V gene's germline CDR1 is SGDLS and CDR2 YYNGEE. The CDR3 extends over 15 amino acids. V lost 1 base and J 0 bases, leaving 9 bases between the germline ends. This chain's CDR3 is CASSVQGASTDTQYF. CDR3 coding DNA: TGTGCCAGCAGCGTACAGGGCGCAAGCACAGATACGCAGTATTTT.

This chain uses TRBV29-1 with TRBJ2-5; D remains unclear. Germline CDR1 is SQVTM and CDR2 is ANQGSEA. V lost 8 bases and J lost 3, with 10 bases in between. The CDR3 is 11 residues long. The CDR3 region has the DNA TGCAGCTTTAGGCAGGAAGAGACCCAGTACTTC. Translating it yields CSFRQEETQYF. Variable domain in full (rest from reference TRBV29-1 and TRBJ2-5): SAVISQKPSRDICQRGTSLTIQCQVDSQVTMMFWYRQQPGQSLTLIATANQGSEATYESGFVIDKFPISRPNLTFSTLTVSNMSPEDSSIYLCSFRQEETQYFGPGTRLLVL.

The chain is built from TRBV29-1 and TRBJ2-3; TRBD2 matches 7 bases. Germline V gene sequence: CDR1 SQVTM, CDR2 ANQGSEA. Trimming cost V 1 base and J 2 bases; bases outside gene matches: 6. The CDR3 is made up of 15 amino acids. CDR3 amino acids: CSVEGGEGNTDTQYF. CDR3 DNA sequence: TGCAGCGTTGAAGGGGGGGAGGGAAACACAGATACGCAGTATTTT.